These 9 T cell receptor beta chains were all obtained from the same sample, sequenced in a study of response to subunit inactivated influenza vaccine. Each CDR3 protein gets one entry after TCRdb re-called the RT-PCR reads with MiXCR. The sample yields about 540,000 distinct CDR3 sequences, 13% to 15% seen once. Sequenced here: PBMCs from blood, sampled 11 to 12 days after vaccination. Receptor source: a man aged 45 to 65 who received an inactivated influenza vaccine.

This chain connects TRBV6-1 to TRBJ2-2; D is possibly TRBD1 (5 bases). V was clipped by 6 bases and J by 0 bases, with 17 bases between them. Germline CDR1 is MNHNS and CDR2 is SASEGT. The CDR3 is made up of 17 amino acids. The CDR3, as DNA: TGTGCCAGCAGCCGCTATAGGGTGGACACGAACACCGGGGAGCTGTTTTTT. Protein product: CASSRYRVDTNTGELFF.

This chain joins TRBV19 and TRBJ2-5; D could derive from TRBD1 or TRBD2 (5 bases each). This CDR3 has 14 amino acids. Trimming left V 3 bases short and J 2 bases short, with 10 bases between. CDR1 and CDR2 from the germline V gene are LNHDA and SQIVND (reference sequence). The CDR3 region has the DNA TGTGCCAGTAGTATCCGAGGGGTACAAGAGACCCAGTACTTC. Its translation is CASSIRGVQETQYF.

This clonotype was picked up a small number of times. The chain employs TRBV28 and TRBJ1-5; D remains unclear. The CDR3 is 14 residues long. Germline CDR1 and CDR2: MDHEN and SYDVKM. V was trimmed by 7 bases and J by 3 bases, leaving 13 bases between them. CDR3 protein: CASIGLRYNQPQHF. The CDR3 region has the DNA TGTGCCAGCATCGGGTTACGGTACAATCAGCCCCAGCATTTT.

V is TRBV20-1 and J is TRBJ2-7; no clear D. Looked up from germline, CDR1 is DFQATT and CDR2 is SNEGSKA (reference sequence). This CDR3 region has 15 residues. V lost 0 bases and J lost 5, with 17 bases in between. The CDR3 loop is CSARDSGRPGDEQYF. In nucleotides, the CDR3 is TGCAGTGCTAGAGATAGTGGCCGCCCTGGGGACGAGCAGTACTTC.

The CDR3 DNA is TGTGCCAGCAGCCCGTCGACAGGGTCGGGGTACAATGAGCAGTTCTTC. Amino acids: CASSPSTGSGYNEQFF. The V and J genes are TRBV7-2 and TRBJ2-1; 7 nucleotides align to TRBD1. The CDR3 loop spans 16 amino acids. CDR1 SGHTA and CDR2 FQGNSA come from the germline V gene. J was trimmed by 4 bases and V by 5 bases; bases with no gene match: 11.

The rearrangement uses TRBV12-3 or TRBV12-4 and TRBJ1-4; D is unresolved. The CDR3 is 14 amino acids. V dropped 4 bases and J dropped 0 bases, with 6 bases sitting between them. As DNA, the CDR3 is TGTGCCAGCAGTTCTGCTGCAACTAATGAAAAACTGTTTTTT. Translating gives CASSSAATNEKLFF.

The chain joins TRBV6-2 or TRBV6-3 to TRBJ1-6; D gene unclear. Germline CDR1 and CDR2: MNHEY and SVGEGT. Trimming pared 9 bases from V and 6 bases from J, leaving 18 bases between. This CDR3 contains 15 residues. Here the CDR3 reads CASSVTDFLNSPLHF. DNA of the CDR3: TGTGCCAGTTCGGTGACGGACTTCCTTAATTCACCCCTCCACTTT.

This chain joins TRBV5-1 and TRBJ2-2, with 9 bases lining up with TRBD2. The CDR3 is made up of 15 amino acids. With 6 bases clipped from V and 3 bases from J, the junction kept 6 bases outside the gene matches. Germline V gene lookup returns CDR1 SGHRS and CDR2 YFSETQ. This chain's CDR3 is CASNRLADHTGELFF. The CDR3 coding sequence is TGCGCCAGCAACCGACTAGCGGACCACACCGGGGAGCTGTTTTTT. Supplemented by reference TRBV5-1 and TRBJ2-2, the full variable domain reads KAGVTQTPRYLIKTRGQQVTLSCSPISGHRSVSWYQQTPGQGLQFLFEYFSETQRNKGNFPGRFSGRQFSNSRSEMNVSTLELGDSALYLCASNRLADHTGELFFGEGSRLTVL.

J is TRBJ2-5 and V is TRBV5-1, with D unclear. The CDR3 sequence is 15 residues long. CDR1 is SGHRS and CDR2 is YFSETQ in the germline V gene. Trimming cost V 1 base and J 2 bases, with 12 bases left between them. CDR3 sequence reads: CASSLRAVGQETQYF. The CDR3 DNA reads TGCGCCAGCAGCTTGCGGGCAGTCGGGCAAGAGACCCAGTACTTC.